This T cell receptor beta chain was found in a study of T cells in Graves' hyperthyroidism and ophthalmopathy. Whole-study findings and limits: Ophthalmopathy was told apart from stable hyperthyroidism by a 13 V-J model.

Exclusion criteria comprised uncontrolled infection, other autoimmune disease, pregnancy or lactation. The source of the PBMCs was less than 12 ml of fresh peripheral blood. On this clonotype itself: Its target is unknown. A clone one base away is much larger, so this may be a read error.

TCR beta CDR3 region amplification was performed from RNA transcripts. The study used the HTBI primer set for a first-round RT-PCR of the TCR CDR3. Each CDR3 protein gets one entry after TCRdb re-called the multiplex PCR reads with MiXCR. The profile shows about 420,000 distinct CDR3 sequences, roughly an eighth of them singletons. What was sequenced was blood. The source is a woman under 30 with Graves' hyperthyroidism.

CDR3 nucleotides: TGTGCCTGGAGTGTAGGGAACGCTGAAGCTTTCTTT. It specifies CAWSVGNAEAFF. The gene calls are TRBV30 and TRBJ1-1; unclear D gene. CDR3 length: 12 amino acids. From germline, CDR1 is GTSNPN and CDR2 SVGIG (reference sequence).